This T cell receptor (beta chain) is drawn from a study of blood T cells in healthy people across ages. Background on the study: The capture of about one barcoded beta molecule per two T cells was achieved by template switching.

This clonotype has a handful of counts. Germline V gene data show CDR1 as SEHNR and CDR2 as FQNEAQ (reference sequence). Trimming took 5 bases from V and 4 from J, leaving 15 bases between them. This CDR3 region has 16 residues. The use of a sample-barcoded 5' primer and a J-beta primer mix characterized a second PCR of 7 to 11 cycles. TCRdb reprocessed the 5' RACE reads with MiXCR, giving one entry per CDR3 protein. The repertoire holds about a million distinct CDR3 sequences, with roughly 51% as singletons. This clonotype originated in a woman aged 60-75 years in good health. V and J are TRBV7-9 and TRBJ2-6; tentatively, D is TRBD1 or TRBD2 (6 bases each). Sequenced sample: blood. The CDR3 sequence: CASSPPSGAGANVLTF. CDR3 nucleotides: TGTGCCAGCAGCCCCCCTTCGGGGGCCGGGGCCAACGTCCTGACTTTC.